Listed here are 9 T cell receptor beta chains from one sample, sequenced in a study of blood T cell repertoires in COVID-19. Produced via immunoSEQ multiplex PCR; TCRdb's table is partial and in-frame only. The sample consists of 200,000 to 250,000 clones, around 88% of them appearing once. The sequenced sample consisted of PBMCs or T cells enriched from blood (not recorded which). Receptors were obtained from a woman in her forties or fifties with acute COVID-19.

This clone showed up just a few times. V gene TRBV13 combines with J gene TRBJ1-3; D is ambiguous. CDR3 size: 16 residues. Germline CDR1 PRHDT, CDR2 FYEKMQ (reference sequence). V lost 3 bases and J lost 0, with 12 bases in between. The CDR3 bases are TGTGCCAGCAGCTTTCAAACCAGGAACTCTGGAAACACCATATATTTT. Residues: CASSFQTRNSGNTIYF.

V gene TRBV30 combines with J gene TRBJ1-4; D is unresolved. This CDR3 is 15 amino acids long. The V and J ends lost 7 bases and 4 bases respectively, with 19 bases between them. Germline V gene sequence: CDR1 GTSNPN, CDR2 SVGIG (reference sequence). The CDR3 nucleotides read TGTGCCTTGGCTGGTGATCGGGGATTTAATGAAAAACTGTTTTTT. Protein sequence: CALAGDRGFNEKLFF.

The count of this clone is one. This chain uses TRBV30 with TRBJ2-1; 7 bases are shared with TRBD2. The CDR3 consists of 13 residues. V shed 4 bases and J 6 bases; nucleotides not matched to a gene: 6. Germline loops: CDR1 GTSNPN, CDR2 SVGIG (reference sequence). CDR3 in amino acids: CAWNGGMGNEQFF. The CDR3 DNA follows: TGTGCCTGGAACGGGGGGATGGGCAATGAGCAGTTCTTC.

The CDR3 region has the DNA TGTGCCAGCAGTGGGATTGGGACTAGCGGCTCCTACGAGCAGTACTTC. It specifies CASSGIGTSGSYEQYF. V is TRBV6-1 and J is TRBJ2-7, with 11 nucleotides matching TRBD2. CDR3 length: 16 amino acids. CDR1 is MNHNS, CDR2 SASEGT, per germline. The J segment lost 0 bases and the V segment lost 4 bases, leaving 5 bases of the junction unmatched.

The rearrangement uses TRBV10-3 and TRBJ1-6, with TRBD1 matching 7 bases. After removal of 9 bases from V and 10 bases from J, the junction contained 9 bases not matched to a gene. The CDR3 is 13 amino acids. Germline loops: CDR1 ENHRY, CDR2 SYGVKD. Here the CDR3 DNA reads TGTGCCATTCGACAGGGTTGGGAGTCACCCCTCCACTTT. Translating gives CAIRQGWESPLHF.

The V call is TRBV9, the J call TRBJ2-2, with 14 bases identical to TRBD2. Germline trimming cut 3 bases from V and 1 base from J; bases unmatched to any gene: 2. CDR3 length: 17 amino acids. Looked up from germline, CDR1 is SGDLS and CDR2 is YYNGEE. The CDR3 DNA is TGTGCCAGCAGCGGTGGACTAGCGGGGGGGAACACCGGGGAGCTGTTTTTT. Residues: CASSGGLAGGNTGELFF.

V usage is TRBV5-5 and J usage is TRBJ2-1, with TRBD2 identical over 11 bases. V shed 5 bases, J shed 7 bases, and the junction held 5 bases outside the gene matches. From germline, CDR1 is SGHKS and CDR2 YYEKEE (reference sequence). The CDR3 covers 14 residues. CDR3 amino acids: CASSFSGRVNEQFF. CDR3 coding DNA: TGTGCCAGCAGTTTTAGCGGGAGGGTGAATGAGCAGTTCTTC.

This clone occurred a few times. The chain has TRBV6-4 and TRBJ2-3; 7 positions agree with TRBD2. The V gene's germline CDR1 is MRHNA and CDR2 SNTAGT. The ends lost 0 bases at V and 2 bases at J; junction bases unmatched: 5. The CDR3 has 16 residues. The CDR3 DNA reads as TGTGCCAGCAGTGACTCCGCTAGCGGAGACACAGATACGCAGTATTTT. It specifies CASSDSASGDTDTQYF.

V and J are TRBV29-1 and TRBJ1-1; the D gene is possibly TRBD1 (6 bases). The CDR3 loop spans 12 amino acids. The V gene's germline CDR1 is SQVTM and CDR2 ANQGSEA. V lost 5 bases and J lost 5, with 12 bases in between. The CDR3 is CSVTGITTEAFF. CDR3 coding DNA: TGCAGCGTTACAGGGATTACGACTGAAGCTTTCTTT.